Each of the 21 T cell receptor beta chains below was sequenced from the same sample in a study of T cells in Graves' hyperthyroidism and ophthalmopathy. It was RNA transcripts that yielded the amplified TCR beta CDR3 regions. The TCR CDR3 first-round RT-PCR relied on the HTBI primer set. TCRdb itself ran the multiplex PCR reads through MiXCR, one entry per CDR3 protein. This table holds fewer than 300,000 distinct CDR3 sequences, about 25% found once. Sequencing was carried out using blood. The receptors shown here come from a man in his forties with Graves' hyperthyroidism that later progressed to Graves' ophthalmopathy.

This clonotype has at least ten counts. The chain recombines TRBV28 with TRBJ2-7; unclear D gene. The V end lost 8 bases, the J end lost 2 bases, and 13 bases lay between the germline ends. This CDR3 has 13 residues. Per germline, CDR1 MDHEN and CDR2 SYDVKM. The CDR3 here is CASLHRATYEQYF. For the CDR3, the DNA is TGTGCCAGCTTGCATAGGGCCACCTACGAGCAGTACTTC.

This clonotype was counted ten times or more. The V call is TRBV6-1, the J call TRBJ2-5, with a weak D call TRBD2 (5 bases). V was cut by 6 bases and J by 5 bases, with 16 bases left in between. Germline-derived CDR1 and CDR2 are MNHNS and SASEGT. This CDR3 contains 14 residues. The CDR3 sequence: CASSPTSGGETQYF. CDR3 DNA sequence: TGTGCCAGCAGCCCCACTAGTGGTGGGGAGACCCAGTACTTC.

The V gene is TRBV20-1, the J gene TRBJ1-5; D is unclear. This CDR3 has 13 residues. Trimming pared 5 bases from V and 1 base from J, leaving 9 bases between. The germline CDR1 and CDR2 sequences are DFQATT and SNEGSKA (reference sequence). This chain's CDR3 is CSARTWSNQPQHF. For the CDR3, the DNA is TGCAGTGCTCGGACCTGGAGCAATCAGCCCCAGCATTTT.

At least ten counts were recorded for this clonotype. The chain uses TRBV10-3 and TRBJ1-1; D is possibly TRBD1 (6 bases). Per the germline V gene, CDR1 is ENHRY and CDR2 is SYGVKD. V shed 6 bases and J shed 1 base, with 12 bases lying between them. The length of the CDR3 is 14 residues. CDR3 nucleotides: TGTGCCATCAGGATGGACAGACAGAACACTGAAGCTTTCTTT. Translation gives CAIRMDRQNTEAFF.

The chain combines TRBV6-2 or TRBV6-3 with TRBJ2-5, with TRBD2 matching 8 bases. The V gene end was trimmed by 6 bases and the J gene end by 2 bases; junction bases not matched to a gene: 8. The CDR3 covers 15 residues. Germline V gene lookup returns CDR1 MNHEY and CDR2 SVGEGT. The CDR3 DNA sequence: TGTGCCAGCAGCTTAGGGATAGCGGGGCAAGAGACCCAGTACTTC. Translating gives CASSLGIAGQETQYF.

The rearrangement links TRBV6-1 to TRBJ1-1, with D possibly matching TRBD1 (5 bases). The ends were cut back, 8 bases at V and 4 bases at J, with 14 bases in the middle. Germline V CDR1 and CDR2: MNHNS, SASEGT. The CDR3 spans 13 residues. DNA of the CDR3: TGTGCCAGCCTACGACAGCATGGCACTGAAGCTTTCTTT. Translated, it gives CASLRQHGTEAFF.

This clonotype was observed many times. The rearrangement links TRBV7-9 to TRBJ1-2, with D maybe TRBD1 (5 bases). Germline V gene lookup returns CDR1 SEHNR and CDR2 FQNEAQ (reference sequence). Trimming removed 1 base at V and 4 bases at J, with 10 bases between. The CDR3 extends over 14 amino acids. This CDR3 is CASSLEGRIYGYTF. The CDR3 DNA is TGTGCCAGCAGCTTAGAGGGGCGCATCTATGGCTACACCTTC.

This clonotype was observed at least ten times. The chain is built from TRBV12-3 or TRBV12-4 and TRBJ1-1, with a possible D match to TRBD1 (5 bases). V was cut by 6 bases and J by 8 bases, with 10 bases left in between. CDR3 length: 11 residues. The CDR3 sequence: CASRDRGEAFF. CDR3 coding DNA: TGTGCCAGCAGAGACCGGGGGGAAGCTTTCTTT.

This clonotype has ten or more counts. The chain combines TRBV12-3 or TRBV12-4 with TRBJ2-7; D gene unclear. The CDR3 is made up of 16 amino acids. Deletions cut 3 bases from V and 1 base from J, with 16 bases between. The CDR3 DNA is TGTGCCAGCAGTTTTCTGGGCCCCCTGGGGTCCTACGAGCAGTACTTC. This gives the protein CASSFLGPLGSYEQYF.

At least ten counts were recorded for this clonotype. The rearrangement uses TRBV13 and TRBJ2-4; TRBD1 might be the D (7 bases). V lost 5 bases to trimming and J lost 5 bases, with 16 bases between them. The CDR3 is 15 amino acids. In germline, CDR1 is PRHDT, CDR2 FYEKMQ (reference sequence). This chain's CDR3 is CASSATGRRENIQYF. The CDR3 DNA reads TGTGCCAGCAGCGCGACAGGGAGGAGAGAAAACATTCAGTACTTC. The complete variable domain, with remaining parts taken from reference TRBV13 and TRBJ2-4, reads AAGVIQSPRHLIKEKRETATLKCYPIPRHDTVYWYQQGPGQDPQFLISFYEKMQSDKGSIPDRFSAQQFSDYHSELNMSSLELGDSALYFCASSATGRRENIQYFGAGTRLSVL.

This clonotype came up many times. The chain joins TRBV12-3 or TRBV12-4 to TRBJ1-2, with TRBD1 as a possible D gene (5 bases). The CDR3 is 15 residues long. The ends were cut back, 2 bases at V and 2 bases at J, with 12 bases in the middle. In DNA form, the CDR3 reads TGTGCCAGCAGTTTAACCCAGGGTATAAACTATGGCTACACCTTC. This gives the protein CASSLTQGINYGYTF.

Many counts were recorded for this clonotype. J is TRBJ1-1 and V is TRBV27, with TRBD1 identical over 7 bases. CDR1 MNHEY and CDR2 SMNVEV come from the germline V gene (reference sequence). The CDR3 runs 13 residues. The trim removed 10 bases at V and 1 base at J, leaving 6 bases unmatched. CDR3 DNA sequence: TGTGCCACCCACCGGACAGGGAACACTGAAGCTTTCTTT. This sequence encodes CATHRTGNTEAFF.

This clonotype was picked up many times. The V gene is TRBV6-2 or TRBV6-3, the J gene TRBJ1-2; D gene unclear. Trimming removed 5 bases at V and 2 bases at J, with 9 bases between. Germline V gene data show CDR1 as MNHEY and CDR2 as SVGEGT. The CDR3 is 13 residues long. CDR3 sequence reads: CASSVGLNYGYTF. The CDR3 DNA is TGTGCCAGCAGTGTAGGACTGAACTATGGCTACACCTTC.

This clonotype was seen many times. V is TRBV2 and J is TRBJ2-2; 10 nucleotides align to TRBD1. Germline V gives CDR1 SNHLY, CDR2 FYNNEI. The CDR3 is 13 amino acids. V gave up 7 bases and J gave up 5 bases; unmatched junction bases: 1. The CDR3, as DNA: TGTGCCAGCACGGGACAGGGGACCGGGGAGCTGTTTTTT. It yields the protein CASTGQGTGELFF.

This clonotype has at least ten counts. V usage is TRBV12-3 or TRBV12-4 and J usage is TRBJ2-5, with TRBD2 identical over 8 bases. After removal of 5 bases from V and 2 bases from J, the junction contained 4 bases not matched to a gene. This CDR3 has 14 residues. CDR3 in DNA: TGTGCCAGCAGTCCCGGGACTAGGCAAGAGACCCAGTACTTC. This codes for CASSPGTRQETQYF.

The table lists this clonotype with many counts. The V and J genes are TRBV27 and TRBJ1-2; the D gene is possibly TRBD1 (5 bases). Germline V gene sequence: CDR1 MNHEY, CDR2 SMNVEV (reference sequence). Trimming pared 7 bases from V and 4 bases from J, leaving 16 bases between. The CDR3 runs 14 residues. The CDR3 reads CASTNAGALYGYTF. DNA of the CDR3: TGTGCCAGCACCAACGCCGGGGCCCTCTATGGCTACACCTTC.

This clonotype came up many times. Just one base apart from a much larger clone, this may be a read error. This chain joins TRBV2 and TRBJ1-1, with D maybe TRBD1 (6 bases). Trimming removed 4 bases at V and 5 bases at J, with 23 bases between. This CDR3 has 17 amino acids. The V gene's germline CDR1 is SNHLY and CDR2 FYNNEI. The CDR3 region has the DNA TGTGCCAGCAGTGTTCCACCCCCTACGGGGGGGCGAACTGAAGCTTTCTTT. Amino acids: CASSVPPPTGGRTEAFF.

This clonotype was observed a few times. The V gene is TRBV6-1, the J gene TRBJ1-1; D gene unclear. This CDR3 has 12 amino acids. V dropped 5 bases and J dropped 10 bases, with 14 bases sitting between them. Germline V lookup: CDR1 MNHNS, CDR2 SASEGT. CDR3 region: CASSLILKVAFF. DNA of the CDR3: TGTGCCAGCAGTCTAATACTTAAGGTAGCTTTCTTT.

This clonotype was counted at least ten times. CDR3 in amino acids: CASSQVTGDTEAFF. In DNA form, the CDR3 reads TGTGCCAGCAGCCAAGTTACCGGGGACACTGAAGCTTTCTTT. The rearrangement joins TRBV3-1 to TRBJ1-1; no clear D gene. Trimming shortened V by 1 base and J by 3 bases, and 9 bases separated the two germline ends. The CDR3 contains 14 residues. From germline, CDR1 is LGHDT and CDR2 YNNKEL (reference sequence).

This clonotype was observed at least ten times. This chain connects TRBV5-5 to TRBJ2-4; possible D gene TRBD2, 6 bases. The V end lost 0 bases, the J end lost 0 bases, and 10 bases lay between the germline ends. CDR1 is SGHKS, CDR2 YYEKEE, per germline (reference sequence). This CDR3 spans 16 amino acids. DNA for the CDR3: TGTGCCAGCAGCTTGGGGAGGGAGAGAGCCAAAAACATTCAGTACTTC. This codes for CASSLGRERAKNIQYF.

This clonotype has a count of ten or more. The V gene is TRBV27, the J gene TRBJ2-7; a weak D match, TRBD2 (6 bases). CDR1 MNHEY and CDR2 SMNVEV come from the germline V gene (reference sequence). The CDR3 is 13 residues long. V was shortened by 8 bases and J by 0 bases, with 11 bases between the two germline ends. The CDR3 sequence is CASGPGSSYEQYF. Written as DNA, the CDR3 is TGTGCCAGCGGCCCCGGGAGCTCCTACGAGCAGTACTTC.